This T cell receptor (beta chain) is drawn from a study of low-dose radiotherapy and immunotherapy resistance in tumors. The wider study: Cohort 1 received 0.5 Gy per fraction every 2 weeks, totaling 6.5 Gy. On a schedule of every two weeks, intravenous cyclophosphamide at a dose of 200 mg/m2 was delivered one day before each radiation and immunotherapy administration.

cDNA synthesis used a TRAV/TRBV-specific primer set for both chains. TCR amplification involved approximately 20 PCR cycles with a constant-region primer and V-primer adapter. TCRdb recomputed calls from the reads with MiXCR, one row per CDR3 protein. The sample yields approximately 6,000 distinct CDR3 sequences, roughly 80% seen once. Patients eligible had advanced solid tumors without tumor-infiltrating lymphocytes. CDR3 length equals 14 residues. Trimming shortened V by 6 bases and J by 5 bases, and 17 bases separated the two germline ends. The germline V gene encodes CDR1 SQVTM and CDR2 ANQGSEA. The chain combines TRBV29-1 with TRBJ2-1, with D possibly matching TRBD2 (5 bases). The clonotype was recovered from a human donor with advanced metastatic prostate, ovarian, gallbladder or colorectal cancer (not recorded which). This table probably holds off-target reads from a library built for another chain. The DNA of the CDR3 is TGCAGCGTCAGAATTCTAGCCGCTAACAATGAGCAGTTCTTC. Amino acid sequence: CSVRILAANNEQFF.